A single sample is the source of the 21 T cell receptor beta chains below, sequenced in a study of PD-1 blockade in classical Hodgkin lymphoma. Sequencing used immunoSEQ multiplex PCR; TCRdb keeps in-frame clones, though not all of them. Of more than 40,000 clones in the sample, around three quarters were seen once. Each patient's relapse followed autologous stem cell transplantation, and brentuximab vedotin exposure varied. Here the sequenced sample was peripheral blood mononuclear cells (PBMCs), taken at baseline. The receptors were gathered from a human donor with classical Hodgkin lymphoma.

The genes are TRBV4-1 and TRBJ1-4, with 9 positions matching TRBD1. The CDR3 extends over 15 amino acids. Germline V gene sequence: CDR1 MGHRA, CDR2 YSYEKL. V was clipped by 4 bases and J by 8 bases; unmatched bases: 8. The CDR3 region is CASSLTGGAHEKLFF. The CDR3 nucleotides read TGCGCCAGCAGCCTCACAGGGGGCGCCCACGAAAAACTGTTTTTT.

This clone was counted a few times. This CDR3 is CASSYGGAADTQYF. CDR3 DNA: TGTGCCAGCAGTTACGGAGGGGCGGCAGATACGCAGTATTTT. The gene calls are TRBV6-5 and TRBJ2-3, with D possibly TRBD2 on 6 matching bases. Looked up from germline, CDR1 is MNHEY and CDR2 is SVGAGI. This CDR3 region has 14 residues. Trimming cost V 2 bases and J 4 bases, with 10 bases left between them.

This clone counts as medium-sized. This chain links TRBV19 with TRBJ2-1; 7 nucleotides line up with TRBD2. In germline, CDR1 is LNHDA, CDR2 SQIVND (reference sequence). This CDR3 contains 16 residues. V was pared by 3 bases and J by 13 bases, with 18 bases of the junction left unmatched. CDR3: CASSMEARGGRGGQFF. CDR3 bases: TGTGCCAGTAGTATGGAGGCCCGCGGCGGGAGAGGCGGACAGTTCTTC. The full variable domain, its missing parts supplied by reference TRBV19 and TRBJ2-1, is DGGITQSPKYLFRKEGQNVTLSCEQNLNHDAMYWYRQDPGQGLRLIYYSQIVNDFQKGDIAEGYSVSREKKESFPLTVTSAQKNPTAFYLCASSMEARGGRGGQFFGPGTRLTVL.

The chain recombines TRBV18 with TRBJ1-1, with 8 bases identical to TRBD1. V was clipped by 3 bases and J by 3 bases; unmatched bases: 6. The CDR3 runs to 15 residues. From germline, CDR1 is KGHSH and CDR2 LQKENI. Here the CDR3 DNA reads TGTGCCAGCTCACCGCAGACAGGGGTAGACACTGAAGCTTTCTTT. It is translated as CASSPQTGVDTEAFF. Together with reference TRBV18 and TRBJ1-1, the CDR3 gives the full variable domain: NAGVMQNPRHLVRRRGQEARLRCSPMKGHSHVYWYRQLPEEGLKFMVYLQKENIIDESGMPKERFSAEFPKEGPSILRIQQVVRGDSAAYFCASSPQTGVDTEAFFGQGTRLTVV.

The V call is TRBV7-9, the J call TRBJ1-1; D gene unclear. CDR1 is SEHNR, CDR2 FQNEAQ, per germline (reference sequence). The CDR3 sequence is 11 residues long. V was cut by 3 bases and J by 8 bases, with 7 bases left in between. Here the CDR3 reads CASSFTGEAFF. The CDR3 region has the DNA TGTGCCAGCAGCTTTACCGGGGAAGCTTTCTTT. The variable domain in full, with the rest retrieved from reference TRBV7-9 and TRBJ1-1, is DTGVSQNPRHKITKRGQNVTFRCDPISEHNRLYWYRQTLGQGPEFLTYFQNEAQLEKSRLLSDRFSAERPKGSFSTLEIQRTEQGDSAMYLCASSFTGEAFFGQGTRLTVV.

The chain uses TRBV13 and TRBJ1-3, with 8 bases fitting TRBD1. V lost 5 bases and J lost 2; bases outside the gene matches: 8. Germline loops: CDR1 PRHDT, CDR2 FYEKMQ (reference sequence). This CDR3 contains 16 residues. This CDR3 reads CASSPQTGGPGNTIYF. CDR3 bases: TGTGCCAGCAGCCCCCAAACAGGGGGTCCTGGAAACACCATATATTTT.

CDR3 sequence: CATNRDTYEQYF. In DNA, the CDR3 is TGTGCCACCAACAGGGATACCTACGAGCAGTACTTC. The V and J genes are TRBV14 and TRBJ2-7, with D possibly being TRBD1 (6 bases). Trimming removed 10 bases at V and 2 bases at J, with 12 bases between. The CDR3 is 12 residues long. Germline V gene sequence: CDR1 SGHDN, CDR2 FVKESK.

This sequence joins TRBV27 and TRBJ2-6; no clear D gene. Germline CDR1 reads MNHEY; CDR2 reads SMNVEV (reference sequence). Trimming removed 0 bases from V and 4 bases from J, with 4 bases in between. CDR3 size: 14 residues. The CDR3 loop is CASSLSNGANVLTF. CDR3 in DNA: TGTGCCAGCAGTTTATCGAACGGGGCCAACGTCCTGACTTTC. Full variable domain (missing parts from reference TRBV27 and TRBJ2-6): EAQVTQNPRYLITVTGKKLTVTCSQNMNHEYMSWYRQDPGLGLRQIYYSMNVEVTDKGDVPEGYKVSRKEKRNFPLILESPSPNQTSLYFCASSLSNGANVLTFGAGSRLTVL.

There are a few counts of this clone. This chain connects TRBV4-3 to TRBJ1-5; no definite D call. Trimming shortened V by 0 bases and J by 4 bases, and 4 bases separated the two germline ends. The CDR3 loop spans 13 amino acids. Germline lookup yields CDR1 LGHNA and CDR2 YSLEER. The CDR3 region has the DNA TGCGCCAGCAGCCAAGATGAGAATCAGCCCCAGCATTTT. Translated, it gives CASSQDENQPQHF.

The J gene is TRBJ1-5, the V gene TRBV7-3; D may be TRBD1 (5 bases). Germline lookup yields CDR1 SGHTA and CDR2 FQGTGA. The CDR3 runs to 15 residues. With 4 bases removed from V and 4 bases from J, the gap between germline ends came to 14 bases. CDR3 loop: CASSSSGPGNQPQHF. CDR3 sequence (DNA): TGTGCCAGCAGCTCCAGCGGCCCAGGGAATCAGCCCCAGCATTTT. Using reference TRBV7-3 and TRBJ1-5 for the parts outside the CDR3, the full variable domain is GAGVSQTPSNKVTEKGKYVELRCDPISGHTALYWYRQSLGQGPEFLIYFQGTGAADDSGLPNDRFFAVRPEGSVSTLKIQRTERGDSAVYLCASSSSGPGNQPQHFGDGTRLSIL.

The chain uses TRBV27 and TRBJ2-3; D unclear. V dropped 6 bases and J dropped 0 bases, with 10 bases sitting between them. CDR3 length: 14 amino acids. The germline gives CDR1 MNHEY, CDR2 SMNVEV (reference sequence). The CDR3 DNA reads TGTGCCAGCAGCGTAGGGCCTAGCACAGATACGCAGTATTTT. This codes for CASSVGPSTDTQYF.

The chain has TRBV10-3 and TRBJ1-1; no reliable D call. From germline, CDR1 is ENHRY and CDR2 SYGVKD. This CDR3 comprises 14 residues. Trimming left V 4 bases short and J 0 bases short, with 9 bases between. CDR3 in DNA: TGTGCCATCAGTGCTTGGGGTCTGAACACTGAAGCTTTCTTT. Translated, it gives CAISAWGLNTEAFF.

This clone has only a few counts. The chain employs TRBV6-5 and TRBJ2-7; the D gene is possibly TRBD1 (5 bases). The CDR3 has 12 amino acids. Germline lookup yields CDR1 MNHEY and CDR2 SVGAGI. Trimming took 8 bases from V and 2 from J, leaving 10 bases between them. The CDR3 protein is CASQGRPYEQYF. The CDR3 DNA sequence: TGTGCCAGCCAGGGAAGGCCCTACGAGCAGTACTTC.

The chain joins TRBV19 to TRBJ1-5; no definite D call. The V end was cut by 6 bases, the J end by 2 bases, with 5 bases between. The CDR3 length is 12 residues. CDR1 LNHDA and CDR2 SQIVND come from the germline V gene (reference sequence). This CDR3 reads CASREGNQPQHF. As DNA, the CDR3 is TGTGCCAGTAGGGAGGGCAATCAGCCCCAGCATTTT. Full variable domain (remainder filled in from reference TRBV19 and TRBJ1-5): DGGITQSPKYLFRKEGQNVTLSCEQNLNHDAMYWYRQDPGQGLRLIYYSQIVNDFQKGDIAEGYSVSREKKESFPLTVTSAQKNPTAFYLCASREGNQPQHFGDGTRLSIL.

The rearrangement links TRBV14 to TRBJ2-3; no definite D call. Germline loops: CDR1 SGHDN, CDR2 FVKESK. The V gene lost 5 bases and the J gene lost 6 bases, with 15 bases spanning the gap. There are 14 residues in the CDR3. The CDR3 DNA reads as TGTGCCAGCAGCTCTTGGACGCTAAAGGATACGCAGTATTTT. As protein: CASSSWTLKDTQYF.

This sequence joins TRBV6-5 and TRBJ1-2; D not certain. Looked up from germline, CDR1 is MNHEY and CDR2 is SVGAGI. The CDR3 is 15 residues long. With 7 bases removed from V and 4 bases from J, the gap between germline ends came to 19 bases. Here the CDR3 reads CASNPTPLGIYGYTF. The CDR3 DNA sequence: TGTGCCAGCAATCCAACCCCCCTCGGGATCTATGGCTACACCTTC.

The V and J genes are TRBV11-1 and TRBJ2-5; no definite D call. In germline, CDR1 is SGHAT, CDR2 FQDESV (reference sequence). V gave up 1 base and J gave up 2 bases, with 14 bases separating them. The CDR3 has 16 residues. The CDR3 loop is CASSLVGGPIQETQYF. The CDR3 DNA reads TGTGCCAGCAGCTTAGTCGGCGGACCTATACAAGAGACCCAGTACTTC.

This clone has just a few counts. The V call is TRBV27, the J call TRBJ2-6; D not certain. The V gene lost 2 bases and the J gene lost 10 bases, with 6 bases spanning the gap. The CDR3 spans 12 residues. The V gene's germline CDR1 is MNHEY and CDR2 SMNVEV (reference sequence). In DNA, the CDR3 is TGTGCCAGCAGTTTAGACTCGAACGTCCTGACTTTC. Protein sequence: CASSLDSNVLTF.

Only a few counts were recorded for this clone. Here the CDR3 reads CASTRTGGSTEQFF. Here the CDR3 DNA reads TGTGCCAGCACCCGAACGGGGGGGAGTACTGAGCAGTTCTTC. This chain connects TRBV4-2 to TRBJ2-1, with 8 bases aligning to TRBD2. This CDR3 has 14 residues. Germline-derived CDR1 and CDR2 are LGHNA and YNFKEQ. V lost 7 bases and J lost 9; bases outside the gene matches: 11.

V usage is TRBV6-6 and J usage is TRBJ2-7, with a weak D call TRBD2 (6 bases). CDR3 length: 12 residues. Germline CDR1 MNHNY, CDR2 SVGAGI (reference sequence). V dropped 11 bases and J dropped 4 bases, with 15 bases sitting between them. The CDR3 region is CAVRGFPYEQYF. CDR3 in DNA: TGTGCCGTACGGGGGTTTCCTTACGAGCAGTACTTC.

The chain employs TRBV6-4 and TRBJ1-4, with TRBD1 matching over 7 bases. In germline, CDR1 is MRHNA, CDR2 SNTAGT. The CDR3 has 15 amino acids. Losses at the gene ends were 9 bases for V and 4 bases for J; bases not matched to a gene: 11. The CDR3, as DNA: TGTGCCAGACGAGGGTCGACAGGGTTTAATGAAAAACTGTTTTTT. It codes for CARRGSTGFNEKLFF.